Listed here is a single TCR beta chain. As for time point: 2015-2016 season, pre-vaccination. Subjects lived in the community and lacked influenza vaccine within the prior 6 months. Generated by immunoSEQ multiplex PCR, the TCRdb table keeps only in-frame clones and is missing some. The sample lists about 9,300 clones, 80% to 90% occurring once. The sample comes from a study of follicular helper T cells after annual influenza vaccination. About the study: For some subjects, blood spans the 2013-2014, 2014-2015 and 2015-2016 annual vaccinations.

This TCR derives from an adult who received the influenza vaccine. The sample consisted of CXCR5+ CD38- circulating T follicular helper cells from blood, taken on the day of influenza vaccination. Subset specified: circulating Tfh, non-naive CD4+CXCR5+PD-1+ (ICOS+CD38+ or ICOS-CD38-).

In DNA form, the CDR3 reads TGTGCCAGCAGCTTCACCACCGCCGACAGGGGGGCTTTCTTT. This codes for CASSFTTADRGAFF. The chain joins TRBV5-5 to TRBJ1-1, with 9 bases fitting TRBD1. J was trimmed by 11 bases and V by 2 bases; bases with no gene match: 10. The germline gives CDR1 SGHKS, CDR2 YYEKEE (reference sequence). CDR3 size: 14 residues.